The clone carrying this TCR beta chain is a singleton in its sample. This may be a read error: a much more frequent sequence differs by one nucleotide. This sample was included in a study of tumor and adjacent non-tumor tissue in lung cancer. TCRbeta libraries were built with three rounds of nested PCR, modified from ARM-PCR. TCRdb reprocessed the multiplex PCR reads via MiXCR and lists one record per CDR3 protein. This sample yields about 140,000 distinct CDR3 sequences, of which approximately 66% are seen a single time; over 15% belongs to the top ten. RNA was extracted from bulk tissue without any cell sorting. The CDR3 spans 14 residues.

The sequenced sample consisted of lung tumor tissue. The TCR was taken from a man between 60 and 75 years old with small cell lung cancer. The chain carries TRBV12-3 or TRBV12-4 and TRBJ2-4, with D unresolved. CDR3 loop: CVSSFGQAKNIQYF. CDR3 DNA sequence: TGTGTCAGCAGTTTCGGCCAGGCCAAAAACATTCAGTACTTC.